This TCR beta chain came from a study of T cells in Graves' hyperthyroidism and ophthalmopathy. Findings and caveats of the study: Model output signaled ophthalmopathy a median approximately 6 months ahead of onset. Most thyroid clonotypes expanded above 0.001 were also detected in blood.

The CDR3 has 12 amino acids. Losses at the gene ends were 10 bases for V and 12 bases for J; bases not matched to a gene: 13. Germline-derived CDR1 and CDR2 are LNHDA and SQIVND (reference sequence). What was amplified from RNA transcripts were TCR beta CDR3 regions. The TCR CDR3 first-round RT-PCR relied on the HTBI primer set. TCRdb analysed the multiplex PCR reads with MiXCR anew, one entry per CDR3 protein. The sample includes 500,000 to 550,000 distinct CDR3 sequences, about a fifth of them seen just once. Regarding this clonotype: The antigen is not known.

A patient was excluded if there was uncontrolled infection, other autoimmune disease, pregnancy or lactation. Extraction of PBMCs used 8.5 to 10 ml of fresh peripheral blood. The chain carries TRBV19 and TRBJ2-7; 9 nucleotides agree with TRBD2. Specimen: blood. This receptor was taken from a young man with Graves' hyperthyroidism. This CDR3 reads CATISLAGVGYF. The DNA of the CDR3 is TGTGCCACCATATCGTTAGCGGGAGTTGGGTACTTC. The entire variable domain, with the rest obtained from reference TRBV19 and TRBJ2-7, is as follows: DGGITQSPKYLFRKEGQNVTLSCEQNLNHDAMYWYRQDPGQGLRLIYYSQIVNDFQKGDIAEGYSVSREKKESFPLTVTSAQKNPTAFYLCATISLAGVGYFGPGTRLTVT.